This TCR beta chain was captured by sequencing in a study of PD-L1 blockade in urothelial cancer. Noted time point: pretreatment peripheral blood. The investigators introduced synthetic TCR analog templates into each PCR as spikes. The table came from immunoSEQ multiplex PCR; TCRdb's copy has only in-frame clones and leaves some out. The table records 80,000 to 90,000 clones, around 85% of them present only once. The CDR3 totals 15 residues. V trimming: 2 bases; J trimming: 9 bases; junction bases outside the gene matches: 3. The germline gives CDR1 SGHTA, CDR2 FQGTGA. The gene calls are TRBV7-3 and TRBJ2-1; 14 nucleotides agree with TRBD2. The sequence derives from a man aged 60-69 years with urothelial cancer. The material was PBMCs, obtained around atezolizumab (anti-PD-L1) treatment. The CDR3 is CASSLLTSGRGEQFF. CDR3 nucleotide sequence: TGTGCCAGCAGCTTACTGACTAGCGGGAGGGGTGAGCAGTTCTTC.